This entry lists 10 T cell receptor beta chains sequenced from one sample in a study of T cells in Graves' hyperthyroidism and ophthalmopathy. Regions amplified from RNA transcripts were the TCR beta CDR3 regions. First-round RT-PCR with HTBI primers amplified the TCR CDR3 region. TCRdb independently ran MiXCR on the multiplex PCR reads; one entry per CDR3 protein. The data contain 490,000 or so distinct CDR3 sequences, about 45% of them singletons. Material for sequencing was peripheral blood or thyroid tissue (not recorded which). The receptor source for this set is an adult woman with Graves' disease, either hyperthyroidism or ophthalmopathy (not recorded which).

This clonotype turned up a few times. CDR3 sequence: CASRNRGSEGYTF. The CDR3 DNA follows: TGTGCCAGTAGAAACCGGGGATCGGAGGGCTACACCTTC. This chain joins TRBV19 and TRBJ1-2, with D unresolved. The germline V and J ends were trimmed by 6 bases and 8 bases, with 16 bases remaining between them. CDR1 and CDR2 (germline): LNHDA, SQIVND (reference sequence). The CDR3 has 13 residues. The whole variable domain, filled in from reference TRBV19 and TRBJ1-2, reads DGGITQSPKYLFRKEGQNVTLSCEQNLNHDAMYWYRQDPGQGLRLIYYSQIVNDFQKGDIAEGYSVSREKKESFPLTVTSAQKNPTAFYLCASRNRGSEGYTFGSGTRLTVV.

This clonotype was seen repeatedly, ten times or more. V is TRBV9 and J is TRBJ1-1; 9 bases map to TRBD1. This CDR3 is 15 amino acids long. J lost 4 bases, V lost 1 base, and 5 bases had no gene match. Per germline, CDR1 SGDLS and CDR2 YYNGEE. The CDR3 here is CASSVSGTGLTEAFF. The CDR3, as DNA: TGTGCCAGCAGCGTATCTGGGACAGGGCTCACTGAAGCTTTCTTT.

This chain uses TRBV19 with TRBJ1-1; no clear D. From germline, CDR1 is LNHDA and CDR2 SQIVND (reference sequence). V was cut by 5 bases and J by 6 bases, with 10 bases left in between. The CDR3 is 12 amino acids. The CDR3 DNA follows: TGTGCCAGTAGTCGACCGGATGCTGAAGCTTTCTTT. It codes for CASSRPDAEAFF.

There are many counts of this clonotype. This chain uses TRBV19 with TRBJ1-1; 8 nucleotides line up with TRBD1. Trimming at V came to 7 bases and at J to 6 bases, leaving 10 bases not matched to a gene. CDR3 size: 14 residues. Germline V lookup: CDR1 LNHDA, CDR2 SQIVND (reference sequence). The CDR3 DNA follows: TGTGCCAGTACCCAGACAGGGGAGAGGGCTGAAGCTTTCTTT. This encodes CASTQTGERAEAFF.

This clonotype was seen at least ten times. The V gene is TRBV6-1, the J gene TRBJ1-5, with D possibly TRBD1 on 5 matching bases. The V end was cut by 7 bases, the J end by 2 bases, with 9 bases between. Germline CDR1 MNHNS, CDR2 SASEGT. The CDR3 has 13 amino acids. The CDR3 DNA is TGTGCCAGCATGAGGGACGGCAATCAGCCCCAGCATTTT. It encodes CASMRDGNQPQHF.

This sequence joins TRBV12-3 or TRBV12-4 and TRBJ2-1, with D hard to call. V gave up 6 bases and J gave up 5 bases, with 14 bases separating them. This CDR3 is built from 14 residues. The CDR3 DNA reads as TGTGCCAGCAGCCCCGAAGGGTTTCACAATGAGCAGTTCTTC. Translated, it gives CASSPEGFHNEQFF.

The chain is built from TRBV4-2 and TRBJ2-2, with no clear D. Looked up from germline, CDR1 is LGHNA and CDR2 is YNFKEQ. This CDR3 spans 11 amino acids. Between the trimmed V and J ends, which lost 0 bases and 8 bases, there was a span of 1 base. CDR3 protein: CASSQEGELFF. DNA of the CDR3: TGTGCCAGCAGCCAAGAGGGGGAGCTGTTTTTT.

This clonotype was recorded at least ten times. This rearrangement joins TRBV2 to TRBJ1-5; the match to TRBD1 covers 10 bases. Per germline, CDR1 SNHLY and CDR2 FYNNEI. CDR3 length: 14 residues. V trimming: 3 bases; J trimming: 7 bases; junction bases outside the gene matches: 3. The CDR3 nucleotides read TGTGCCAGCAGTGAGACAGGGGGCCTGCAGCCCCAGCATTTT. Its translation is CASSETGGLQPQHF.

This clonotype was recorded many times. V gene TRBV11-2 combines with J gene TRBJ1-6; D is undetermined. V was trimmed by 3 bases and J by 8 bases, leaving 8 bases between them. This CDR3 comprises 13 residues. Germline CDR1 SGHAT, CDR2 FQNNGV. CDR3 amino acids: CASSLSGDSPLHF. Written as DNA, the CDR3 is TGTGCCAGCAGCTTGTCAGGAGATTCACCCCTCCACTTT.

The J gene is TRBJ2-7, the V gene TRBV7-2, with TRBD2 identical over 10 bases. The length of the CDR3 is 16 residues. Germline V gives CDR1 SGHTA, CDR2 FQGNSA. V shed 5 bases, J shed 4 bases, and the junction held 11 bases outside the gene matches. As DNA, the CDR3 is TGTGCCAGCAGCCAAGATCTTACTAGCGGGGATTACGAGCAGTACTTC. Protein product: CASSQDLTSGDYEQYF.